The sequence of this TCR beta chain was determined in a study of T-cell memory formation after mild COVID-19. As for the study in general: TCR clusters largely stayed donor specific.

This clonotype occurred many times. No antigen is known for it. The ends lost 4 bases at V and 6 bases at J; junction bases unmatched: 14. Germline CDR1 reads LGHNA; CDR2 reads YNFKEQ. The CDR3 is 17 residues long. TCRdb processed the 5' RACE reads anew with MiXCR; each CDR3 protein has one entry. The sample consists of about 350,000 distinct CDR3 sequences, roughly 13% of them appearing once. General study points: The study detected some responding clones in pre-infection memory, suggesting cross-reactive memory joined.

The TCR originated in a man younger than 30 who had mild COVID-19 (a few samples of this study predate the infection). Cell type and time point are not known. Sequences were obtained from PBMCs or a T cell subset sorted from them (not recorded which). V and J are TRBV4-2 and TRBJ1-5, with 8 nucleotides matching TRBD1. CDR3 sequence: CASSPAGETGGVQPQHF. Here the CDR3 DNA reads TGTGCCAGCAGCCCAGCGGGGGAAACAGGGGGGGTTCAGCCCCAGCATTTT.